This T cell receptor beta chain was found in a study of CD8 T cells in ankylosing spondylitis. This CDR3 has 14 residues. Germline lookup yields CDR1 SGDLS and CDR2 YYNGEE. Between the trimmed V and J ends, which lost 0 bases and 2 bases, there was a span of 5 bases. Regarding this clonotype: Its cognate antigen is unknown.

Quantitative 5'-RACE with molecular barcodes was used to make the TCR beta libraries. TCRdb processed the 5' RACE reads anew with MiXCR; each CDR3 protein has one entry. This sample has fewer than 35,000 distinct CDR3 sequences, with roughly 33% found just once. Findings of the study overall: Clones linked to the disease showed a CD8+ phenotype. They occurred at relatively low frequencies in peripheral blood.

This sequence originates from a male donor with ankylosing spondylitis. The chain employs TRBV9 and TRBJ2-2; D not resolved. Sequencing input: synovial fluid, either unsorted or a sorted T cell fraction (not recorded which). The CDR3 sequence: CASSVEENTGELFF. CDR3 coding DNA: TGTGCCAGCAGCGTAGAAGAAAACACCGGGGAGCTGTTTTTT.